These 30 T cell receptor beta chains share one sample of origin, sequenced in a study of T cell responses to AZD1222 COVID-19 vaccine. Data came from immunoSEQ multiplex PCR; TCRdb stores just in-frame clones and leaves some out. Of about 110,000 clones in the sample, 70% to 90% were seen once. Sequenced here: peripheral blood, sampled 28 days after the second AZD1222 dose. Every receptor here comes from an adult who received the AZD1222 COVID-19 vaccine.

V gene TRBV9 combines with J gene TRBJ2-5, with no clear D. The CDR3 contains 14 residues. V lost 0 bases and J lost 6, with 12 bases in between. Germline CDR1 is SGDLS and CDR2 is YYNGEE. The chain's CDR3 is CASSVGVEFQTQYF. In DNA form, the CDR3 reads TGTGCCAGCAGCGTAGGGGTCGAGTTTCAGACCCAGTACTTC.

The table lists this clone with a count of one. The chain links TRBV29-1 to TRBJ2-1; 7 nucleotides line up with TRBD2. The CDR3 totals 16 residues. Trimming removed 1 base from V and 3 bases from J; junction bases left unmatched: 9. In germline, CDR1 is SQVTM, CDR2 ANQGSEA. CDR3 loop: CSVEVGLAESYNEQFF. The CDR3 bases are TGCAGCGTTGAAGTTGGGCTAGCGGAGAGCTACAATGAGCAGTTCTTC.

The V gene is TRBV7-9, the J gene TRBJ1-5; D is ambiguous. The CDR3 consists of 17 residues. CDR1 and CDR2 (germline): SEHNR, FQNEAQ (reference sequence). V lost 1 base, J lost 5 bases, and 18 bases lay in between. CDR3 sequence: CASSLESGRPSDQPQHF. The CDR3, as DNA: TGTGCCAGCAGCTTAGAGTCGGGCAGGCCTTCAGATCAGCCCCAGCATTTT.

In this sample, this clone turned up once. This rearrangement joins TRBV9 to TRBJ1-5; D unclear. Germline assignment: CDR1 SGDLS and CDR2 YYNGEE. The V and J ends lost 4 bases and 0 bases respectively, with 8 bases between them. CDR3 length equals 14 residues. CDR3 sequence (DNA): TGTGCCAGCAGCCTTACGGATAGCAATCAGCCCCAGCATTTT. Its protein product is CASSLTDSNQPQHF.

This chain links TRBV19 with TRBJ1-5; D ambiguous. Germline lookup yields CDR1 LNHDA and CDR2 SQIVND (reference sequence). The CDR3 runs to 13 residues. V was shortened by 7 bases and J by 2 bases, with 9 bases between the two germline ends. CDR3 nucleotides: TGTGCCAGTAAGTTGTTAGGCAATCAGCCCCAGCATTTT. This codes for CASKLLGNQPQHF.

V and J are TRBV4-1 and TRBJ2-3, with 8 bases identical to TRBD2. The germline CDR1 and CDR2 sequences are MGHRA and YSYEKL. The J segment lost 4 bases and the V segment lost 2 bases, leaving 11 bases of the junction unmatched. CDR3 length equals 17 residues. The CDR3 coding sequence is TGCGCCAGCAGCCAAACTGGGACTAGGGGTATAGCAGATACGCAGTATTTT. Its protein product is CASSQTGTRGIADTQYF.

V gene TRBV27 combines with J gene TRBJ1-1; D unclear. Per the germline V gene, CDR1 is MNHEY and CDR2 is SMNVEV (reference sequence). The CDR3 length is 13 residues. The V end lost 7 bases, the J end lost 3 bases, and 12 bases lay between the germline ends. CDR3 in amino acids: CASTTSGDTEAFF. The CDR3 DNA reads as TGTGCCAGCACCACCTCGGGTGACACTGAAGCTTTCTTT.

This chain connects TRBV7-9 to TRBJ1-2; D might be TRBD1 (6 bases). CDR1 and CDR2 from the germline V gene are SEHNR and FQNEAQ (reference sequence). V lost 9 bases, J lost 3 bases, and 17 bases lay in between. CDR3 length: 14 residues. CDR3 amino acids: CASRLGGADYGYTF. CDR3 DNA: TGTGCCAGTAGACTAGGGGGGGCGGACTATGGCTACACCTTC.

The CDR3 nucleotides are TGTGCCAGCAGGGGGTGGACGGCGACTGAAGCTTTCTTT. Its translation is CASRGWTATEAFF. This chain joins TRBV5-4 and TRBJ1-1, with D unclear. V lost 5 bases, J lost 5 bases, and 13 bases lay in between. In germline, CDR1 is SGHNT, CDR2 YYREEE (reference sequence). The length of the CDR3 is 13 residues.

Details on this clone: Other DNA sequences in this sample translate to the same CDR3. V gene TRBV29-1 combines with J gene TRBJ2-6; D not resolved. CDR3 length: 13 amino acids. The germline V and J ends were trimmed by 5 bases and 0 bases, with 5 bases remaining between them. The V gene's germline CDR1 is SQVTM and CDR2 ANQGSEA. This CDR3 reads CSVTSSGANVLTF. Here the CDR3 DNA reads TGCAGCGTTACCAGCTCTGGGGCCAACGTCCTGACTTTC.

This rearrangement joins TRBV28 to TRBJ1-2; weak D call: TRBD1 (5 bases). CDR1 and CDR2 from the germline V gene are MDHEN and SYDVKM. The CDR3 length is 15 residues. V shed 4 bases and J shed 4 bases, with 16 bases lying between them. The CDR3 is CASSSVEGSSYGYTF. CDR3 nucleotides: TGTGCCAGCAGTTCGGTCGAGGGGAGTAGCTATGGCTACACCTTC.

The V gene is TRBV30, the J gene TRBJ1-2; D might be TRBD1 (5 bases). CDR1 GTSNPN and CDR2 SVGIG come from the germline V gene (reference sequence). The CDR3 sequence is 11 residues long. The ends were cut back, 4 bases at V and 3 bases at J, with 6 bases in the middle. In DNA, the CDR3 is TGTGCCTGGACAGGGTACTATGGCTACACCTTC. Protein: CAWTGYYGYTF.

The chain joins TRBV24-1 to TRBJ2-2; TRBD1 agrees at 7 bases. The CDR3 runs 14 residues. CDR1 KGHDR and CDR2 SFDVKD come from the germline V gene. With 9 bases clipped from V and 5 bases from J, the junction kept 8 bases outside the gene matches. CDR3 in amino acids: CATSLTGVTGELFF. The CDR3 DNA reads TGTGCCACCTCGTTAACAGGGGTGACCGGGGAGCTGTTTTTT.

This clone came up a few times. V gene TRBV5-8 combines with J gene TRBJ2-1; D is uncertain. Germline CDR1 SGHTS, CDR2 YDEGEE. The CDR3 is made up of 15 amino acids. V shed 7 bases and J shed 7 bases, with 21 bases lying between them. CDR3 nucleotide sequence: TGTGCCAGCCACTTGGGTACGGAACCAATTAATGAGCAGTTCTTC. Its translation: CASHLGTEPINEQFF.

V is TRBV7-3 and J is TRBJ2-1, with 8 bases lining up with TRBD2. There are 15 residues in the CDR3. Germline V lookup: CDR1 SGHTA, CDR2 FQGTGA. V was pared by 6 bases and J by 10 bases, with 14 bases of the junction left unmatched. Here the CDR3 reads CASRESGRPLGEQFF. The DNA of the CDR3 is TGTGCCAGCAGGGAAAGCGGGAGACCCCTAGGAGAGCAGTTCTTC. Using reference TRBV7-3 and TRBJ2-1 for the parts outside the CDR3, the full variable domain is GAGVSQTPSNKVTEKGKYVELRCDPISGHTALYWYRQSLGQGPEFLIYFQGTGAADDSGLPNDRFFAVRPEGSVSTLKIQRTERGDSAVYLCASRESGRPLGEQFFGPGTRLTVL.

The chain recombines TRBV10-2 with TRBJ1-2; D is uncertain. This CDR3 contains 17 residues. Germline CDR1 and CDR2: WSHSY and SAAADI. V lost 0 bases, J lost 0 bases, and 14 bases lay in between. The CDR3 spells CASSESGYRQTNYGYTF. As DNA, the CDR3 is TGCGCCAGCAGTGAGTCTGGTTATCGACAAACTAACTATGGCTACACCTTC.

This rearrangement joins TRBV6-2 or TRBV6-3 to TRBJ1-5, with TRBD1 as a possible D gene (6 bases). Germline CDR1 and CDR2: MNHEY and SVGEGT. The CDR3 runs to 17 residues. Deletions cut 4 bases from V and 0 bases from J, with 16 bases between. This CDR3 reads CASSFDQGLGSNQPQHF. Written as DNA, the CDR3 is TGTGCCAGCAGTTTCGACCAGGGGTTGGGTAGCAATCAGCCCCAGCATTTT.

This clone was detected once. The J gene is TRBJ2-1, the V gene TRBV10-3; 9 nucleotides align to TRBD2. Germline V gives CDR1 ENHRY, CDR2 SYGVKD. V lost 0 bases to trimming and J lost 5 bases; unmatched junction nucleotides: 8. The CDR3 runs 17 residues. The CDR3 is CAISESGGLATHNEQFF. The DNA of the CDR3 is TGTGCCATCAGTGAGTCCGGAGGACTAGCGACTCACAATGAGCAGTTCTTC.

This chain connects TRBV28 to TRBJ1-2, with 7 bases that match TRBD1. The germline V gene encodes CDR1 MDHEN and CDR2 SYDVKM. V was pared by 8 bases and J by 4 bases, with 4 bases of the junction left unmatched. The CDR3 contains 12 residues. The CDR3: CASQTGSYGYTF. DNA for the CDR3: TGTGCCAGCCAGACAGGGTCCTATGGCTACACCTTC.

The chain couples TRBV28 to TRBJ2-3, with 7 bases aligning to TRBD2. The CDR3 has 18 residues. The germline V gene has CDR1 MDHEN and CDR2 SYDVKM. The junction had 19 bases not matched to a gene; V was cut back by 4 bases and J by 6 bases. The CDR3 protein is CASSSPLGGELARDTQYF. The CDR3 nucleotides read TGTGCCAGCAGTTCACCCTTGGGGGGGGAACTGGCTAGGGATACGCAGTATTTT.

This clone was counted a few times. The gene calls are TRBV7-2 and TRBJ1-5; TRBD1 agrees at 7 bases. This CDR3 comprises 18 residues. Germline CDR1 reads SGHTA; CDR2 reads FQGNSA. Trimming at V came to 4 bases and at J to 4 bases, leaving 16 bases not matched to a gene. For the CDR3, the DNA is TGTGCCAGCAGCTCCAGGGGGGGCCGTTGGACAGGTAATCAGCCCCAGCATTTT. The encoded protein is CASSSRGGRWTGNQPQHF.

The chain is built from TRBV19 and TRBJ1-1; D gene ambiguous. The V gene lost 4 bases and the J gene lost 5 bases, with 11 bases spanning the gap. Germline loops: CDR1 LNHDA, CDR2 SQIVND (reference sequence). This CDR3 spans 13 amino acids. CDR3: CASSRFSGTEAFF. In DNA, the CDR3 is TGTGCCAGTAGTAGGTTCAGTGGTACTGAAGCTTTCTTT.

This clone was counted a single time. The V and J genes are TRBV6-1 and TRBJ2-7, with TRBD1 matching 11 bases. The germline V gene has CDR1 MNHNS and CDR2 SASEGT. V gave up 1 base and J gave up 12 bases; unmatched junction bases: 8. CDR3 length equals 14 residues. The CDR3 region is CASSEVWTGGSWYF. DNA for the CDR3: TGTGCCAGCAGTGAAGTTTGGACAGGGGGCAGTTGGTACTTC.

This chain joins TRBV5-6 and TRBJ1-5, with D perhaps matching TRBD1 (5 bases). The ends were cut back, 2 bases at V and 1 base at J, with 10 bases in the middle. Germline lookup yields CDR1 SGHDT and CDR2 YYEEEE. The CDR3 sequence is 15 residues long. The CDR3 spells CASSLVGTSNQPQHF. In DNA form, the CDR3 reads TGTGCCAGCAGCTTAGTAGGGACCAGCAATCAGCCCCAGCATTTT.

This rearrangement joins TRBV28 to TRBJ1-3, with a tentative D call TRBD1 (6 bases). Trimming left V 8 bases short and J 3 bases short, with 17 bases between. The CDR3 length is 15 residues. From germline, CDR1 is MDHEN and CDR2 SYDVKM. In nucleotides, the CDR3 is TGTGCCAGCGTCTTCACAGGGACGGGTGGAAACACCATATATTTT. Translation: CASVFTGTGGNTIYF. The full variable domain, its missing parts supplied by reference TRBV28 and TRBJ1-3, is DVKVTQSSRYLVKRTGEKVFLECVQDMDHENMFWYRQDPGLGLRLIYFSYDVKMKEKGDIPEGYSVSREKKERFSLILESASTNQTSMYLCASVFTGTGGNTIYFGEGSWLTVV.

This clone is a singleton in its sample. V gene TRBV2 combines with J gene TRBJ2-1, with D uncertain. This CDR3 region has 15 residues. V dropped 0 bases and J dropped 6 bases, with 12 bases sitting between them. CDR1 and CDR2 from the germline V gene are SNHLY and FYNNEI. CDR3 sequence reads: CASSEAGPLSNEQFF. The CDR3 DNA reads as TGTGCCAGCAGTGAAGCGGGCCCCCTCAGCAATGAGCAGTTCTTC.

CDR3 amino acids: CASSSPTSGRPAISYEQYF. Here the CDR3 DNA reads TGTGCCAGCAGTTCTCCGACTAGCGGGAGGCCCGCAATCTCCTACGAGCAGTACTTC. This rearrangement joins TRBV28 to TRBJ2-7; 13 nucleotides line up with TRBD2. Trimming removed 4 bases from V and 0 bases from J; junction bases left unmatched: 12. The germline V gene has CDR1 MDHEN and CDR2 SYDVKM. This CDR3 comprises 19 residues.

The chain links TRBV12-3 or TRBV12-4 to TRBJ1-2; 11 nucleotides line up with TRBD1. The CDR3 is made up of 13 amino acids. With V trimmed by 4 bases and J by 8 bases, 3 bases remained unmatched. CDR3 amino acids: CASSSGQGGGYTF. In nucleotides, the CDR3 is TGTGCCAGCAGTTCGGGACAGGGGGGAGGCTACACCTTC.

The chain is built from TRBV28 and TRBJ2-1, with 7 bases fitting TRBD2. Germline V gene sequence: CDR1 MDHEN, CDR2 SYDVKM. V lost 2 bases to trimming and J lost 5 bases; unmatched junction nucleotides: 18. This CDR3 comprises 19 residues. Written as DNA, the CDR3 is TGTGCCAGCAGTTTAATTGCTGGTTCCGGGACTATGAGGCACAATGAGCAGTTCTTC. Encoded protein: CASSLIAGSGTMRHNEQFF.

The chain has TRBV18 and TRBJ2-1; 7 bases map to TRBD1. The CDR3 is made up of 15 amino acids. Germline V lookup: CDR1 KGHSH, CDR2 LQKENI. The junction had 5 bases not matched to a gene; V was cut back by 1 base and J by 5 bases. The CDR3: CASSPRRQGDNEQFF. The CDR3 region has the DNA TGTGCCAGCTCACCACGGAGACAGGGCGACAATGAGCAGTTCTTC.